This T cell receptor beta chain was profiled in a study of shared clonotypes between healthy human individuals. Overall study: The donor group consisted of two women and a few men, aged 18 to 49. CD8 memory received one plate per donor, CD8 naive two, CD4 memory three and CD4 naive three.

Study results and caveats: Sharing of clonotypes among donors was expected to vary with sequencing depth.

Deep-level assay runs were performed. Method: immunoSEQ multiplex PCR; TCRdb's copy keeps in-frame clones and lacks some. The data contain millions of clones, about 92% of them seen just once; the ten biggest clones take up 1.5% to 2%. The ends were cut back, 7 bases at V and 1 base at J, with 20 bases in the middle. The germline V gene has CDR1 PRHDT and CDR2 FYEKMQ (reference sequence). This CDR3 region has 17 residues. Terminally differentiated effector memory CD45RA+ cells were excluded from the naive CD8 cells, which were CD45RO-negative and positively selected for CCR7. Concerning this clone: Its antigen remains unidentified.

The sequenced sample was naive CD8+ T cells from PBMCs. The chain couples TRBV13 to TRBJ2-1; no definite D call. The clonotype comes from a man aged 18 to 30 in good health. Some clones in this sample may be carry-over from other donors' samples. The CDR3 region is CASNRIRDGPSYNEQFF. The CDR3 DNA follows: TGTGCCAGCAACCGGATTCGAGACGGCCCGTCCTACAATGAGCAGTTCTTC. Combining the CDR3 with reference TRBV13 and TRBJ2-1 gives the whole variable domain AAGVIQSPRHLIKEKRETATLKCYPIPRHDTVYWYQQGPGQDPQFLISFYEKMQSDKGSIPDRFSAQQFSDYHSELNMSSLELGDSALYFCASNRIRDGPSYNEQFFGPGTRLTVL.